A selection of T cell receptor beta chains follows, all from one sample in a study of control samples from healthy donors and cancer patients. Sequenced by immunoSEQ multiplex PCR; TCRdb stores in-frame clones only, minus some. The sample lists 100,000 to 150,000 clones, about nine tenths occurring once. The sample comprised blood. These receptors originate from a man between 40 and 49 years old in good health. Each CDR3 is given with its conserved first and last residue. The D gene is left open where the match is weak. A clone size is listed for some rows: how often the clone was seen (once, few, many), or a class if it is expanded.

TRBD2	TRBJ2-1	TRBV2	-	TGTGCCAGCAGTGAATATAGCGGGGTATACAATGAGCAGTTCTTC	CASSEYSGVYNEQFF
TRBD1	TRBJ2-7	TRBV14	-	TGTGCCAGCAGCCGAGACAGGGCTACCTCTTACGAGCAGTACTTC	CASSRDRATSYEQYF
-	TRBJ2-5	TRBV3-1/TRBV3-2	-	TGTGCCAGCAGCCAATTCAACAGGCTGGAGACCCAGTACTTC	CASSQFNRLETQYF
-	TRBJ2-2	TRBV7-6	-	TGTGCCAGCAGCTTCTCCCAGCGGATTGCCGGGGAGCTGTTTTTT	CASSFSQRIAGELFF
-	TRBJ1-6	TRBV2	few	TGTGCCAGCTTATTCCGGCAGGGTGGTTCACCCCTCCACTTT	CASLFRQGGSPLHF
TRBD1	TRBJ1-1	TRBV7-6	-	TGTGCCAGCAGCTTAGCGACAGGGGGCAGGGGCACTGAAGCTTTCTTT	CASSLATGGRGTEAFF
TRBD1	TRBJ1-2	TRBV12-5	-	TGTGCTAGTGGGGGGGGACAGCACGGCTACACCTTC	CASGGGQHGYTF
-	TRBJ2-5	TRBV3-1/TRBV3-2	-	TGTGCCAGCAGCCGTCAACCGGGACCCCGGGGACGAGAGACCCAGTACTTC	CASSRQPGPRGRETQYF
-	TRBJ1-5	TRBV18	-	TGTGCCAGCTCGGGGACCAATCAGCCCCAGCATTTT	CASSGTNQPQHF
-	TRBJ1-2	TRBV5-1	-	TGCGCCAGCAGCTTGGGTCAGGGAGAAGGCTACACCTTC	CASSLGQGEGYTF
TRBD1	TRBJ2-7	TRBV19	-	TGTGCCAGTAGTGGAGGACAGGGGTCTCCCTACGAGCAGTACTTC	CASSGGQGSPYEQYF
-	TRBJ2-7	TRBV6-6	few	TGTGCCAGCAGCCGGGACGGACCCTCCTACGAGCAGTACTTC	CASSRDGPSYEQYF
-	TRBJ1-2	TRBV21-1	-	TGTGCCATCGCAGGTGGGGGCTATGGCTACACCTTC	CAIAGGGYGYTF
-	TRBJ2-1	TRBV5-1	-	TGCGCCAGCTCGAAGAGCCACAATGAGCAGTTCTTC	CASSKSHNEQFF
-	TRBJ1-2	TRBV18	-	TGTGCCAGCTTAGGAGGGTCGGAGGGTGAGACTAACTATGGCTACACCTTC	CASLGGSEGETNYGYTF
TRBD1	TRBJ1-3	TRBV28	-	TGTGCCAGCAGTTTGGTGTTGGGACAGGGTTCTGGAAACACCATATATTTT	CASSLVLGQGSGNTIYF
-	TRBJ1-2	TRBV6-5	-	TGTGCCAGCAGTTATAGGCAGGGTAACTATGGCTACACCTTC	CASSYRQGNYGYTF
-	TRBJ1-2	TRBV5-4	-	TGTGCCAGCAGCCCTGAGGGTCGGGACCTTCGGGGCTACACCTTC	CASSPEGRDLRGYTF
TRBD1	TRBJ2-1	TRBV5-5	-	TGTGCCAGCAGCTCACAGGGGACGGGATACAATGAGCAGTTCTTC	CASSSQGTGYNEQFF
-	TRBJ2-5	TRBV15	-	TGTGCCACCAGCAGAGATTACCTCTCCTGGGAGACCCAGTACTTC	CATSRDYLSWETQYF
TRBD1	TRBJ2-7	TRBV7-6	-	TGTGCCAGCAGCTCAACCCCCGGGACAGCCTACGAGCAGTACTTC	CASSSTPGTAYEQYF
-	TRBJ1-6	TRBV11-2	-	TGTGCCAGCAGCCCCATGGAGGGGATTAATTCACCCCTCCACTTT	CASSPMEGINSPLHF
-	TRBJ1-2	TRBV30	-	TGTGCCTGGAGTGTACTGTTAGGGGAATATGGCTACACCTTC	CAWSVLLGEYGYTF
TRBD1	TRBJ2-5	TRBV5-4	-	TGTGCCAGCAGCTACAATATGGGACAGCAAGAGACCCAGTACTTC	CASSYNMGQQETQYF
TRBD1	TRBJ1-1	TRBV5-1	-	TGCGCCAGCAGCTTGGAGGGACAGGGGAACACTGAAGCTTTCTTT	CASSLEGQGNTEAFF
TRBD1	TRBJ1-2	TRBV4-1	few	TGCGCCAGCAGCGACACCAACAGGGGCTATGGCTACACCTTC	CASSDTNRGYGYTF
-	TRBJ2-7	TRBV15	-	TGTGCCACCAGCAGAGTGCGGCAGGATCACGAGCAGTACTTC	CATSRVRQDHEQYF
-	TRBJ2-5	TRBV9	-	TGTGCCAGCAGCTCGGGCGGGGGCCGCCAAGAGACCCAGTACTTC	CASSSGGGRQETQYF
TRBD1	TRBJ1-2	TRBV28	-	TGTGCCAGCAGATCCGGACAGGGCTCCGGCTATGGCTACACCTTC	CASRSGQGSGYGYTF
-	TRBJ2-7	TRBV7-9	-	TGTGCCAGCAGCTCTGCCATCGGGGGTAGGTACGAGCAGTACTTC	CASSSAIGGRYEQYF
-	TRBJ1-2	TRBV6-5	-	TGTGCCAGCAGCGAGACCGGGTTTAACTATGGCTACACCTTC	CASSETGFNYGYTF
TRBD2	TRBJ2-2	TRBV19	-	TGTGCCAGTAAAAGCGGGGGACCGCGGGCCGGGGAGCTGTTTTTT	CASKSGGPRAGELFF